This T cell receptor beta chain was sequenced during a study of blood T cell repertoires in COVID-19. Germline loops: CDR1 GTSNPN, CDR2 SVGIG (reference sequence). Trimming took 6 bases from V and 0 from J, leaving 5 bases between them. This CDR3 region has 11 residues. The assay was immunoSEQ multiplex PCR, and TCRdb's table has in-frame clones only and misses some. The table lists roughly 37,000 clones, about 80% of them singletons. The sequence was collected from a man aged 55-75 years with active COVID-19. Sample: peripheral blood. The chain has TRBV30 and TRBJ1-2, with a tentative D call TRBD1 (5 bases). DNA for the CDR3: TGTGCCTGCAGGGCTAACTATGGCTACACCTTC. Its protein product is CACRANYGYTF.